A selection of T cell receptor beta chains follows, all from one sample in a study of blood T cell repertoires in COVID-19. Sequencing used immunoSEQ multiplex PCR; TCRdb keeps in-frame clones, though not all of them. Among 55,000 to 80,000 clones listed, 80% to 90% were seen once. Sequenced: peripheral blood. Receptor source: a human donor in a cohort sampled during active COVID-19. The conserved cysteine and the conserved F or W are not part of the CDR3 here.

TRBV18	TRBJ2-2	ASSPPNPGTGGTGELF
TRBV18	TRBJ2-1	ASSPYAGQGSNEQF
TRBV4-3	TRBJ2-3	ASLERPPSTDTQY
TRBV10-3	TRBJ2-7	AISRQGNYEQY
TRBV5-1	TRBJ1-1	ASSWGQGKDTEAF
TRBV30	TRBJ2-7	AWAGTGVREQY
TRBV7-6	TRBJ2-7	ASSLDGTGAYEQY
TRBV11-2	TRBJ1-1	ASSLEFGSKNTEAF
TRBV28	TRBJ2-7	ASSLRRDYEQY
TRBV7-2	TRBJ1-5	ASSSEGNQPQH
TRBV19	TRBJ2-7	ASLDWGTPYEQY
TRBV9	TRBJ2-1	ASSVGSGGPYNEQF
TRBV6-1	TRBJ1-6	ASSENQNSPLH
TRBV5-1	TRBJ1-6	ASSSDTPGASPLH
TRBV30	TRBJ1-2	ASLTGTNYGYT
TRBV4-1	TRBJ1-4	ASSPGHEVEKLF
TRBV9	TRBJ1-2	ASSVGQNYGYT
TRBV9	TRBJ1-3	ASSVLGAISGNTIY
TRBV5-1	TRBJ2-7	ASSFNSRQGAYEQY
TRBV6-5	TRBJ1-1	ASSPLTEAF
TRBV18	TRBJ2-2	ASSPSLMVGGELF
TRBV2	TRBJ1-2	ASSERESYGYT
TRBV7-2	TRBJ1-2	ASSQYAGGRGYGYT
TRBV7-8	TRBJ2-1	ASSLKRLVENNEQF
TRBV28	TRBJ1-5	ASSSPGGGLNQPQH
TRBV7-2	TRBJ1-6	ASSLDTGGSPLH
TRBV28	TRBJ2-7	ASSLSGHGSYEQY
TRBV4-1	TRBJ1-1	ASSQETSNTEAF
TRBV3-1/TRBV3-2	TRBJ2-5	ASRAPGLIEETQY
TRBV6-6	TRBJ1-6	ASSLGQGLASPLH
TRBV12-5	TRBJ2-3	ASLLPQRGGKNTQY
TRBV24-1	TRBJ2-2	ATSETGTNTGELF
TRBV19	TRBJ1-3	ASRTYRGGNTIY
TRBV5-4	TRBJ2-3	ASSSRAGGGTDTQY
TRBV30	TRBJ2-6	ARNMGGSGANVLT
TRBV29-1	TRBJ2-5	SVQAGTQY
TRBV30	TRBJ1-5	AWRPGGGWNNQPQH
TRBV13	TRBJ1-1	ASSSPDRRTEAF
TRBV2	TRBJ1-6	ASRMDRDNSPLH
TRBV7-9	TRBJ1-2	ASSLEGKGGYGYT
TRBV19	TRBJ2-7	ASSILFDWDGGSEQY
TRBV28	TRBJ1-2	ASSSPAGGSSLTYGYT
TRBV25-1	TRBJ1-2	ASSERARGYT
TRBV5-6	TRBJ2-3	ASSLFGGGVRDTQY
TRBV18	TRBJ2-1	ASSPQGALSYNEQF
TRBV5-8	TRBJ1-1	ASNRRVGTEAF
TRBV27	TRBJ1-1	ASSLIPGQGIPEAF
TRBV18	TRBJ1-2	ASSAGTGELVAYGYT
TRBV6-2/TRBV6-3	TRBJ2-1	ASSPTSGRVNEQF
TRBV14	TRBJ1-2	ASSLETGIYGYT
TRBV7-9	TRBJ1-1	ASSPGLNGGAEAF
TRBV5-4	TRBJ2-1	ASSLDFDFRGGRENEQF
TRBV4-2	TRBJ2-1	ASSPTGTSGAWWSNEQF
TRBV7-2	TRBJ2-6	ASTKGVSGANVLT
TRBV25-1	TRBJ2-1	ASSESGGGYNEQF
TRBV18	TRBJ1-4	ASSPGQRLVNEKLF